The 24 T cell receptor beta chains below were found in one sample sequenced in a study of shared clonotypes between healthy human individuals. Only in-frame clones appear in the TCRdb table, and some are missing; sequencing was by immunoSEQ multiplex PCR. The sample lists roughly 770,000 clones; roughly 96% were seen once. CD8 cells classed as naive were CD45RO-negative and positively selected for CCR7, excluding terminally differentiated effector memory CD45RA+ cells. Sequenced: naive CD8+ T cells sorted from blood. These receptors were obtained from a man younger than 45 in good health.

CDR3 bases: TGTGCCAGCAGCTCAATAAAGACCCTAGCGGGAGTTAGGAACAATGAGCAGTTCTTC. Translated, it gives CASSSIKTLAGVRNNEQFF. The rearrangement joins TRBV11-2 to TRBJ2-1; 10 bases are shared with TRBD2. The CDR3 length is 19 residues. Germline V lookup: CDR1 SGHAT, CDR2 FQNNGV. V was pared by 4 bases and J by 5 bases, with 17 bases of the junction left unmatched.

This clone was recorded once. This chain uses TRBV29-1 with TRBJ2-7; D gene uncertain. This CDR3 is built from 16 residues. Germline loops: CDR1 SQVTM, CDR2 ANQGSEA. The V end was cut by 1 base, the J end by 0 bases, with 16 bases between. CDR3 DNA: TGCAGCGTTGAAGGTTTGGTCAGTGGAATCTCCTACGAGCAGTACTTC. Its protein product is CSVEGLVSGISYEQYF.

The V and J genes are TRBV4-1 and TRBJ2-7; D gene unclear. The CDR3 is made up of 15 amino acids. V was clipped by 1 base and J by 1 base, with 11 bases between them. CDR1 MGHRA and CDR2 YSYEKL come from the germline V gene. Written as DNA, the CDR3 is TGCGCCAGCAGCCAAGGGCCGCTTGGATCCTACGAGCAGTACTTC. It yields the protein CASSQGPLGSYEQYF.

V is TRBV9 and J is TRBJ2-2, with D perhaps TRBD1 (7 bases). Deletions cut 7 bases from V and 3 bases from J, with 10 bases between. In germline, CDR1 is SGDLS, CDR2 YYNGEE. The CDR3 covers 13 residues. This CDR3 is CASQGGHTGELFF. CDR3 nucleotide sequence: TGTGCCAGCCAGGGGGGACACACCGGGGAGCTGTTTTTT.

The chain is built from TRBV20-1 and TRBJ1-1, with D unresolved. The CDR3 sequence is 11 residues long. Germline V CDR1 and CDR2: DFQATT, SNEGSKA (reference sequence). V lost 6 bases and J 5 bases, leaving 10 bases between the germline ends. The CDR3 protein is CSATSYTEAFF. CDR3 DNA: TGCAGTGCCACTAGTTATACTGAAGCTTTCTTT.

The CDR3 sequence: CASSFAQISYEQYF. In DNA form, the CDR3 reads TGTGCCAGCAGCTTTGCACAGATTTCCTACGAGCAGTACTTC. This sequence joins TRBV11-2 and TRBJ2-7; D is uncertain. There are 14 residues in the CDR3. Trimming removed 3 bases from V and 1 base from J, with 10 bases in between. CDR1 is SGHAT and CDR2 is FQNNGV in the germline V gene.

This chain joins TRBV19 and TRBJ2-2, with 13 bases aligning to TRBD2. The CDR3 is made up of 17 amino acids. V lost 1 base and J lost 2; bases outside the gene matches: 1. Germline V gives CDR1 LNHDA, CDR2 SQIVND (reference sequence). The CDR3 loop reads CASSIGGLAGNTGELFF. Here the CDR3 DNA reads TGTGCCAGTAGTATAGGGGGACTAGCGGGAAACACCGGGGAGCTGTTTTTT.

The chain is built from TRBV27 and TRBJ1-5; possibly TRBD1 for D (6 bases). CDR3 length: 15 residues. Germline CDR1 is MNHEY and CDR2 is SMNVEV (reference sequence). With 0 bases removed from V and 4 bases from J, the gap between germline ends came to 10 bases. The CDR3 spells CASSLSWGLNQPQHF. The CDR3 nucleotides read TGTGCCAGCAGTTTATCCTGGGGGCTTAATCAGCCCCAGCATTTT.

The chain uses TRBV7-9 and TRBJ2-2; 8 nucleotides align to TRBD1. J lost 1 base, V lost 8 bases, and 6 bases had no gene match. Germline CDR1 is SEHNR and CDR2 is FQNEAQ (reference sequence). The CDR3 runs to 15 residues. The CDR3 protein is CASRPGTGNTGELFF. The DNA for the CDR3 is TGTGCCAGCCGACCCGGGACAGGGAACACCGGGGAGCTGTTTTTT.

A note on this clone: The sample carries other DNA sequences with the same CDR3. This chain uses TRBV29-1 with TRBJ2-7, with 10 bases aligning to TRBD1. CDR1 SQVTM and CDR2 ANQGSEA come from the germline V gene. V shed 0 bases, J shed 4 bases, and the junction held 3 bases outside the gene matches. CDR3 length equals 14 residues. CDR3 coding DNA: TGCAGCGTTGAAGAGCCGGGACAGGGGTACGAGCAGTACTTC. This gives the protein CSVEEPGQGYEQYF.

The chain is built from TRBV29-1 and TRBJ1-1; D unresolved. Trimming removed 7 bases at V and 7 bases at J, with 13 bases between. The germline V gene has CDR1 SQVTM and CDR2 ANQGSEA. The CDR3 sequence is 11 residues long. The CDR3 protein is CSASSESEAFF. CDR3 nucleotides: TGCAGCGCCTCGTCGGAGAGTGAAGCTTTCTTT. The full variable domain, rest sourced from reference TRBV29-1 and TRBJ1-1, is SAVISQKPSRDICQRGTSLTIQCQVDSQVTMMFWYRQQPGQSLTLIATANQGSEATYESGFVIDKFPISRPNLTFSTLTVSNMSPEDSSIYLCSASSESEAFFGQGTRLTVV.

The V call is TRBV18, the J call TRBJ1-1; TRBD1 matches at 7 bases. CDR1 is KGHSH, CDR2 LQKENI, per germline. The CDR3 totals 14 residues. Germline trimming cut 3 bases from V and 2 bases from J; bases unmatched to any gene: 3. The CDR3 coding sequence is TGTGCCAGCTCACCGGGGACAGAAAACACTGAAGCTTTCTTT. Translation gives CASSPGTENTEAFF.

The CDR3 nucleotides read TGTGCCAGCAGCTTATACTCGCGGGACCCCTACGAGCAGTACTTC. Its protein product is CASSLYSRDPYEQYF. The rearrangement joins TRBV7-8 to TRBJ2-7; D might be TRBD2 (6 bases). Germline CDR1 reads SGHVS; CDR2 reads FQNEAQ. The V gene lost 2 bases and the J gene lost 2 bases, with 13 bases spanning the gap. CDR3 length equals 15 residues.

V usage is TRBV4-1 and J usage is TRBJ2-5, with no clear D. Trimming shortened V by 5 bases and J by 5 bases, and 18 bases separated the two germline ends. Germline loops: CDR1 MGHRA, CDR2 YSYEKL. The CDR3 contains 15 residues. The CDR3 sequence is CASSIQMGTVETQYF. CDR3 nucleotide sequence: TGCGCCAGCAGCATCCAAATGGGCACGGTGGAGACCCAGTACTTC.

A remark on this clone: Other DNA sequences from this sample encode an identical CDR3 as well. This chain connects TRBV20-1 to TRBJ2-3; D not resolved. The V gene's germline CDR1 is DFQATT and CDR2 SNEGSKA (reference sequence). V lost 3 bases to trimming and J lost 3 bases, with 4 bases between them. The CDR3 loop spans 11 amino acids. In nucleotides, the CDR3 is TGCAGTGCTAGGGGGACAGATACGCAGTATTTT. It codes for CSARGTDTQYF.

The chain carries TRBV7-6 and TRBJ2-7; 8 bases are shared with TRBD1. Per the germline V gene, CDR1 is SGHVS and CDR2 is FNYEAQ. This CDR3 has 15 amino acids. The trim removed 5 bases at V and 5 bases at J, leaving 11 bases unmatched. The chain's CDR3 is CASSSSQGALDEQYF. In DNA, the CDR3 is TGTGCCAGCAGCAGCTCGCAGGGGGCATTAGACGAGCAGTACTTC.

The J gene is TRBJ1-1, the V gene TRBV7-9, with no clear D. This CDR3 is 12 amino acids long. The germline V gene encodes CDR1 SEHNR and CDR2 FQNEAQ (reference sequence). V gave up 5 bases and J gave up 8 bases, with 12 bases separating them. The CDR3 region is CASSPDVVEAFF. CDR3 in DNA: TGTGCCAGCAGCCCGGACGTGGTGGAAGCTTTCTTT.

V usage is TRBV10-1 and J usage is TRBJ2-7; 8 bases line up with TRBD1. Germline loops: CDR1 WNHNN, CDR2 SYGVQD (reference sequence). The V and J ends lost 7 bases and 4 bases, in that order; junction bases with no gene match: 15. This CDR3 has 16 residues. CDR3 amino acids: CASTEGQGQAGYEQYF. In nucleotides, the CDR3 is TGCGCCAGCACTGAAGGACAGGGACAAGCCGGGTACGAGCAGTACTTC.

The chain has TRBV28 and TRBJ2-7, with 9 bases fitting TRBD2. Per germline, CDR1 MDHEN and CDR2 SYDVKM. V was clipped by 5 bases and J by 1 base; unmatched bases: 15. The CDR3 runs to 18 residues. Here the CDR3 reads CASSHISGSHFESYEQYF. DNA of the CDR3: TGTGCCAGCAGTCATATTAGCGGGAGCCACTTCGAATCCTACGAGCAGTACTTC.

The CDR3: CASSVGDSTTYEQYF. CDR3 nucleotide sequence: TGTGCCAGCAGCGTTGGGGACTCGACAACCTACGAGCAGTACTTC. V and J are TRBV9 and TRBJ2-7, with D possibly matching TRBD2 (6 bases). The CDR3 covers 15 residues. The ends were cut back, 2 bases at V and 2 bases at J, with 14 bases in the middle. Germline loops: CDR1 SGDLS, CDR2 YYNGEE.

As concerns this clone: Additional DNA sequences in this sample encode the identical CDR3. The chain has TRBV7-3 and TRBJ2-5; no definite D call. The CDR3 loop spans 14 amino acids. The V and J ends lost 2 bases and 0 bases respectively, with 7 bases between them. Germline assignment: CDR1 SGHTA and CDR2 FQGTGA. CDR3 sequence (DNA): TGTGCCAGCAGCTTAGAAGGGTACCAAGAGACCCAGTACTTC. Its protein is CASSLEGYQETQYF.

The V gene is TRBV10-3, the J gene TRBJ2-7, with 7 bases identical to TRBD2. Germline V gene lookup returns CDR1 ENHRY and CDR2 SYGVKD. V shed 8 bases and J 1 base; nucleotides not matched to a gene: 2. The CDR3 has 12 residues. The CDR3 nucleotides read TGTGCCATCTCTAGCGGATCCTACGAGCAGTACTTC. The encoded protein is CAISSGSYEQYF.

This chain joins TRBV11-3 and TRBJ2-3; TRBD1 is a possible D gene (6 bases). Looked up from germline, CDR1 is SGHNT and CDR2 is YENEEA. This CDR3 has 17 residues. The ends were cut back, 3 bases at V and 1 base at J, with 17 bases in the middle. CDR3 nucleotides: TGTGCCAGCAGCTTCTTCAGGGGCCCCTTTGGCACAGATACGCAGTATTTT. Its translation is CASSFFRGPFGTDTQYF. Full variable domain (outside the CDR3, taken from reference TRBV11-3 and TRBJ2-3): EAGVVQSPRYKIIEKKQPVAFWCNPISGHNTLYWYLQNLGQGPELLIRYENEEAVDDSQLPKDRFSAERLKGVDSTLKIQPAELGDSAVYLCASSFFRGPFGTDTQYFGPGTRLTVL.

This clone occurred once. The CDR3 loop reads CASSLGPTSYEQYF. DNA for the CDR3: TGTGCCAGCAGTTTAGGGCCCACCTCCTACGAGCAGTACTTC. The chain has TRBV27 and TRBJ2-7; no clear D. V lost 2 bases to trimming and J lost 0 bases, with 8 bases between them. From germline, CDR1 is MNHEY and CDR2 SMNVEV (reference sequence). This CDR3 region has 14 residues.